Presented here are 30 T cell receptor beta chains from one specimen sequenced in a study of post-analysis software for immune sequencing data. TCR beta cDNA libraries included unique molecular identifiers. Each CDR3 protein gets one entry after TCRdb re-called the PCR reads with MiXCR. The data show fewer than 850,000 distinct CDR3 sequences, just under 30% seen once. Notes on the study in general: Several TRBV segments (TRBV5-6, TRBV5-1 and TRBV20-1 among them) occurred more frequently in patients than in controls.

These receptors are not linked to any known antigen. Material: blood. The receptors were sampled from a girl aged 10 to 17 with multiple sclerosis.

This sequence joins TRBV6-5 and TRBJ1-2, with D possibly TRBD1 on 6 matching bases. Trimming cost V 0 bases and J 8 bases, with 13 bases left between them. The germline CDR1 and CDR2 sequences are MNHEY and SVGAGI. The CDR3 length is 14 residues. The CDR3 loop is CASSYSRGARGYTF. CDR3 DNA: TGTGCCAGCAGTTACTCGAGGGGGGCTCGGGGCTACACCTTC.

This clonotype has a count of ten or more. The rearrangement links TRBV5-1 to TRBJ2-7; no reliable D call. Germline CDR1 is SGHRS and CDR2 is YFSETQ. The V and J ends lost 0 bases and 0 bases respectively, with 7 bases between them. This CDR3 contains 14 residues. The CDR3 region is CASSLGSSSYEQYF. CDR3 nucleotide sequence: TGCGCCAGCAGCTTGGGCTCGAGCTCCTACGAGCAGTACTTC.

Comment on this clonotype: Relative to the germline gene, one junction end is altered; a read error may explain this. The chain combines TRBV12-3 or TRBV12-4 with TRBJ1-2; D may be TRBD1 (5 bases). The CDR3 is 14 amino acids. The CDR3 sequence: CVSSMTEGNYGYTF. The CDR3 DNA follows: TGTGTCAGCAGTATGACAGAGGGGAACTATGGCTACACCTTC.

The chain employs TRBV6-2 or TRBV6-3 and TRBJ1-2; unclear D gene. From germline, CDR1 is MNHEY and CDR2 SVGEGT. V lost 8 bases and J 2 bases, leaving 12 bases between the germline ends. The CDR3 has 13 amino acids. CDR3 sequence (DNA): TGTGCCAGCCGTTCGAGCGGAAACTATGGCTACACCTTC. Encoded protein: CASRSSGNYGYTF.

The chain couples TRBV15 to TRBJ1-2, with D hard to call. The CDR3 has 14 residues. CDR1 LNHNV and CDR2 YYDKDF come from the germline V gene (reference sequence). The ends were cut back, 6 bases at V and 4 bases at J, with 15 bases in the middle. The CDR3 protein is CATSPRAGVYGYTF. The CDR3 DNA reads as TGTGCCACCAGTCCGAGAGCAGGAGTCTATGGCTACACCTTC.

A few counts support this clonotype. This sequence joins TRBV12-3 or TRBV12-4 and TRBJ2-1; 8 bases match TRBD2. There are 17 residues in the CDR3. The V segment lost 3 bases and the J segment 5 bases; nucleotides outside the gene matches: 12. The CDR3 DNA is TGTGCCAGCAGTTTCGGGCGTGTGGCGGGGGGCAACAATGAGCAGTTCTTC. Its translation: CASSFGRVAGGNNEQFF.

V and J are TRBV20-1 and TRBJ2-2; 14 nucleotides match TRBD2. V lost 3 bases, J lost 5 bases, and 11 bases stayed unmatched. Germline assignment: CDR1 DFQATT and CDR2 SNEGSKA (reference sequence). The CDR3 runs to 18 residues. This CDR3 is CSARDSTGTSGRTGELFF. CDR3 sequence (DNA): TGCAGTGCTAGGGATTCCACCGGGACTAGCGGGAGAACCGGGGAGCTGTTTTTT.

In its sample, this clonotype was seen a few times. The genes are TRBV28 and TRBJ2-7, with D maybe TRBD1 (7 bases). With 6 bases removed from V and 1 base from J, the gap between germline ends came to 13 bases. The CDR3 is 14 amino acids. Germline assignment: CDR1 MDHEN and CDR2 SYDVKM. The CDR3 DNA follows: TGTGCCAGCAGCCAGGGGGGTTGGTCCTACGAGCAGTACTTC. Translating it yields CASSQGGWSYEQYF.

A few counts support this clonotype. V and J are TRBV27 and TRBJ2-3; D unclear. CDR1 and CDR2 from the germline V gene are MNHEY and SMNVEV (reference sequence). The CDR3 totals 14 residues. The V end lost 2 bases, the J end lost 2 bases, and 8 bases lay between the germline ends. The CDR3 spells CASSLRQLTDTQYF. The CDR3, as DNA: TGTGCCAGCAGTTTAAGGCAGCTCACAGATACGCAGTATTTT.

The chain is built from TRBV12-3 or TRBV12-4 and TRBJ2-5; no reliable D call. The J call may be incorrect, as the DNA end agrees better with TRBJ2-7. The CDR3 has 15 amino acids. The CDR3 protein is CASSSLTDLTYEQYF. The CDR3 region has the DNA TGTGCCAGCAGTTCCCTGACGGACCTTACCTACGAGCAGTACTTC.

The gene calls are TRBV4-3 and TRBJ1-1; D ambiguous. Per germline, CDR1 LGHNA and CDR2 YSLEER. The V end was cut by 1 base, the J end by 6 bases, with 12 bases between. The CDR3 has 14 residues. CDR3 sequence reads: CASSQVRSGPEAFF. CDR3 in DNA: TGCGCCAGCAGCCAAGTAAGGTCTGGTCCTGAAGCTTTCTTT.

V is TRBV5-1 and J is TRBJ2-3, with D unclear. Germline V gene sequence: CDR1 SGHRS, CDR2 YFSETQ. V was shortened by 0 bases and J by 2 bases, with 10 bases between the two germline ends. The CDR3 runs 15 residues. CDR3 in DNA: TGCGCCAGCAGCTTGGGCAGGTTACCCACAGATACGCAGTATTTT. Its translation is CASSLGRLPTDTQYF. The whole variable domain, remainder taken from reference TRBV5-1 and TRBJ2-3, is KAGVTQTPRYLIKTRGQQVTLSCSPISGHRSVSWYQQTPGQGLQFLFEYFSETQRNKGNFPGRFSGRQFSNSRSEMNVSTLELGDSALYLCASSLGRLPTDTQYFGPGTRLTVL.

This sequence joins TRBV12-3 or TRBV12-4 and TRBJ2-7; D remains unclear. This CDR3 is 14 amino acids long. Deletions cut 3 bases from V and 2 bases from J, with 11 bases between. CDR3 bases: TGTGCCAGCAGTTTTTCGGGTTCTCCCTACGAGCAGTACTTC. Translation gives CASSFSGSPYEQYF.

This chain joins TRBV11-2 and TRBJ2-1; 10 bases line up with TRBD2. The CDR3 is 20 amino acids. The germline gives CDR1 SGHAT, CDR2 FQNNGV. Trimming cost V 5 bases and J 3 bases; bases outside gene matches: 19. CDR3 residues: CASSPSGRVPLDRYYNEQFF. The CDR3 DNA is TGTGCCAGCAGCCCGAGCGGGAGGGTGCCCCTCGACCGCTACTACAATGAGCAGTTCTTC.

The V gene is TRBV2, the J gene TRBJ1-4, with a weak D call TRBD1 (6 bases). Trimming took 3 bases from V and 7 from J, leaving 9 bases between them. Looked up from germline, CDR1 is SNHLY and CDR2 is FYNNEI. This CDR3 has 13 amino acids. Here the CDR3 reads CASSDQGPEKLFF. The CDR3 nucleotides read TGTGCCAGCAGTGACCAGGGGCCTGAAAAACTGTTTTTT. The whole variable domain, remainder taken from reference TRBV2 and TRBJ1-4, is EPEVTQTPSHQVTQMGQEVILRCVPISNHLYFYWYRQILGQKVEFLVSFYNNEISEKSEIFDDQFSVERPDGSNFTLKIRSTKLEDSAMYFCASSDQGPEKLFFGSGTQLSVL.

Worth noting for this clonotype: Germline and junction disagree at one end, which may indicate a read error. The chain links TRBV4-2 to TRBJ2-1, with D unresolved. This CDR3 is 15 amino acids long. The V gene's germline CDR1 is LGHNA and CDR2 YNFKEQ. The DNA of the CDR3 is TGTGCCAGCAGCCAAGTACTCCGCTCCGACAATGAGCAGTTCTTC. It yields the protein CASSQVLRSDNEQFF.

This clonotype was picked up a small number of times. The chain links TRBV29-1 to TRBJ2-7; no clear D gene. Trimming took off 1 base at V and 2 bases at J, with 9 bases between the two ends. Germline V CDR1 and CDR2: SQVTM, ANQGSEA. CDR3 length: 13 residues. The CDR3 nucleotides are TGCAGCGTTGAAGGTATACTCCCCTACGAGCAGTACTTC. Amino acids: CSVEGILPYEQYF.

This chain uses TRBV29-1 with TRBJ2-1; the D call may be TRBD1 or TRBD2 (6 bases each). The CDR3 loop spans 12 amino acids. The germline CDR1 and CDR2 sequences are SQVTM and ANQGSEA. V was trimmed by 7 bases and J by 5 bases, leaving 12 bases between them. CDR3 region: CSAGAPHNEQFF. CDR3 DNA sequence: TGCAGCGCGGGGGCGCCCCACAATGAGCAGTTCTTC.

The chain joins TRBV27 to TRBJ2-2; 7 bases are shared with TRBD1. The germline V gene has CDR1 MNHEY and CDR2 SMNVEV (reference sequence). The CDR3 consists of 13 residues. V shed 6 bases and J 6 bases; nucleotides not matched to a gene: 4. The chain's CDR3 is CASRGQLAGELFF. Here the CDR3 DNA reads TGTGCCAGCAGGGGACAGCTAGCCGGGGAGCTGTTTTTT.

The rearrangement uses TRBV4-3 and TRBJ1-5; D remains unclear. Germline CDR1 is LGHNA and CDR2 is YSLEER. This CDR3 is 15 amino acids long. V was pared by 1 base and J by 3 bases, with 10 bases between. CDR3 in DNA: TGCGCCAGCAGCCAAGCCCTCGGGCACAATCAGCCCCAGCATTTT. Its translation is CASSQALGHNQPQHF.

The genes are TRBV6-1 and TRBJ1-5, with TRBD1 identical over 10 bases. Germline CDR1 MNHNS, CDR2 SASEGT. Trimming removed 6 bases from V and 3 bases from J; junction bases left unmatched: 8. The CDR3 totals 16 residues. The CDR3 DNA sequence: TGTGCCAGCAGGGGGCGACAGGGGGCGATCAATCAGCCCCAGCATTTT. Encoded protein: CASRGRQGAINQPQHF.

This clonotype was counted at least ten times. The gene calls are TRBV10-3 and TRBJ2-3; D is possibly TRBD2 (6 bases). CDR1 and CDR2 (germline): ENHRY, SYGVKD. CDR3 length: 15 amino acids. V was clipped by 7 bases and J by 5 bases, with 19 bases between them. Written as DNA, the CDR3 is TGTGCCATCAACAATGCGGGGAGTAAGGAAGATACGCAGTATTTT. This translates into CAINNAGSKEDTQYF.

The J gene is TRBJ2-3, the V gene TRBV20-1; 14 nucleotides line up with TRBD2. V gave up 6 bases and J gave up 4 bases; unmatched junction bases: 6. The CDR3 sequence is 15 residues long. Germline lookup yields CDR1 DFQATT and CDR2 SNEGSKA (reference sequence). This CDR3 is CSARATSGRADTQYF. The CDR3 bases are TGCAGTGCGAGGGCGACTAGCGGGAGGGCAGATACGCAGTATTTT.

This rearrangement joins TRBV28 to TRBJ2-7; 8 bases map to TRBD1. The junction had 11 bases not matched to a gene; V was cut back by 6 bases and J by 1 base. Germline values: CDR1 MDHEN, CDR2 SYDVKM. The CDR3 sequence is 16 residues long. The CDR3 here is CASRNPTGVGSYEQYF. In DNA, the CDR3 is TGTGCCAGCAGGAACCCGACAGGGGTCGGTTCCTACGAGCAGTACTTC.

Concerning this clonotype: This could be a read error, since a much larger clone is one nucleotide away. The chain has TRBV20-1 and TRBJ2-3; the D gene is possibly TRBD2 (5 bases). Trimming removed 6 bases at V and 4 bases at J, with 17 bases between. This CDR3 is 14 amino acids long. Germline assignment: CDR1 DFQATT and CDR2 SNEGSKA (reference sequence). CDR3 amino acids: CSAPRTLSADTQYF. Here the CDR3 DNA reads TGCAGTGCCCCCAGGACTCTGAGCGCAGATACGCAGTATTTT.

This chain's CDR3 is CSVEGQGARYEQYF. For the CDR3, the DNA is TGCAGCGTTGAAGGGCAGGGGGCTAGGTACGAGCAGTACTTC. The chain joins TRBV29-1 to TRBJ2-7; 8 bases line up with TRBD1. Germline loops: CDR1 SQVTM, CDR2 ANQGSEA. V lost 1 base, J lost 4 bases, and 6 bases stayed unmatched. This CDR3 contains 14 residues.

This clonotype was seen ten or more times. The rearrangement uses TRBV5-1 and TRBJ2-5; possibly TRBD1 or TRBD2 for D (6 bases each). Trimming cost V 3 bases and J 3 bases, with 15 bases left between them. The CDR3 totals 15 residues. Germline V gene data show CDR1 as SGHRS and CDR2 as YFSETQ. CDR3: CASSSSQGGKETQYF. The DNA of the CDR3 is TGCGCCAGCAGCTCGTCACAGGGAGGAAAAGAGACCCAGTACTTC.

About this clonotype: With a much larger clone just one base away, this may be a read error. The chain is built from TRBV6-2 or TRBV6-3 and TRBJ2-7; the match to TRBD2 covers 7 bases. Germline V gene sequence: CDR1 MNHEY, CDR2 SVGEGT. The J segment lost 7 bases and the V segment lost 6 bases, leaving 21 bases of the junction unmatched. This CDR3 has 17 amino acids. The CDR3 loop reads CASSPRTSPVLWVEQYF. CDR3 DNA sequence: TGTGCCAGCAGCCCCAGGACTAGTCCAGTCCTTTGGGTGGAGCAGTACTTC.

A note on this clonotype: Since a much larger clone is just one base distant, this may be a read error. V is TRBV7-7 and J is TRBJ2-5; TRBD2 agrees at 10 bases. CDR1 is SSHAT and CDR2 is FNYEAQ in the germline V gene (reference sequence). The CDR3 consists of 14 residues. CDR3 protein: CASSPSGGEETRYF. CDR3 nucleotides: TGTGCTAGCAGCCCTAGCGGGGGTGAGGAGACCCGGTACTTC.

The rearrangement links TRBV6-1 to TRBJ2-4; D not certain. Germline-derived CDR1 and CDR2 are MNHNS and SASEGT. The CDR3 length is 13 residues. Trimming shortened V by 2 bases and J by 9 bases, and 11 bases separated the two germline ends. This chain's CDR3 is CASSERTQTIQYF. CDR3 sequence (DNA): TGTGCCAGCAGTGAAAGGACCCAGACCATTCAGTACTTC.